Below, one T cell receptor (beta chain) is given with its context. What it binds is not known. This entry comes from a study of CD8+CD57+ T cells in acquired aplastic anemia. Study-wide findings and caveats: Levels of CD8+ Simpson's diversity were not significantly distinct in patients versus controls.

Genomic DNA templated the TCR beta VDJ and CDR3 profiling. TCRdb recomputed calls from the reads with MiXCR, one row per CDR3 protein. The sample lists some 290,000 distinct CDR3 sequences; 55% to 60% were seen once. Per the germline V gene, CDR1 is KGHDR and CDR2 is SFDVKD. The V and J ends lost 3 bases and 4 bases, in that order; junction bases with no gene match: 6. The CDR3 is 15 residues long. This clonotype originated in a human donor with severe aplastic anemia or a healthy control (not recorded which). The genes are TRBV24-1 and TRBJ1-1, with TRBD1 identical over 8 bases. Sequenced sample: sorted CD4+, CD8+, or CD8+CD57+ T cells (not recorded which) from PBMCs. CDR3 DNA: TGTGCCACCAGTGATCCAAACAGGGGGGTCACTGAAGCTTTCTTT. Encoded protein: CATSDPNRGVTEAFF.